The next 17 T cell receptor beta chains were all read from a single sample in a study of cytomegalovirus exposure and HLA in healthy donors. The PCR employed 60 Vbeta primers together with 13 Jbeta primers. Clones were read by immunoSEQ multiplex PCR, and TCRdb kept only the in-frame ones, dropping some. Here the sample spans over 200,000 clones, around 80% being singletons. What was sequenced was PBMCs. These receptors originate from a male donor in good health and CMV-seronegative.

This clone was seen a few times. The rearrangement uses TRBV4-1 and TRBJ2-3, with 16 bases aligning to TRBD2. Germline CDR1 and CDR2: MGHRA and YSYEKL. The J segment lost 12 bases and the V segment lost 4 bases, leaving 7 bases of the junction unmatched. The CDR3 consists of 15 residues. CDR3 coding DNA: TGCGCCAGCAGCCTCGGGACTAGCGGGAGGGCCCCCCAGTATTTT. Protein: CASSLGTSGRAPQYF.

The chain uses TRBV19 and TRBJ1-2; weak D call: TRBD1 (5 bases). The germline gives CDR1 LNHDA, CDR2 SQIVND (reference sequence). This CDR3 is built from 15 residues. Trimming stripped 3 bases from V and 4 bases from J, with 15 bases between. CDR3 sequence: CASSISTVWSYGYTF. CDR3 in DNA: TGTGCCAGTAGTATCTCGACAGTTTGGAGCTATGGCTACACCTTC.

The V and J genes are TRBV6-1 and TRBJ2-5, with D uncertain. V shed 5 bases and J shed 2 bases, with 9 bases lying between them. This CDR3 contains 13 residues. Germline CDR1 reads MNHNS; CDR2 reads SASEGT. CDR3 nucleotide sequence: TGTGCCAGCAGTCCCACCCTACAAGAGACCCAGTACTTC. Its protein is CASSPTLQETQYF.

The CDR3 DNA follows: TGTGCCAGCAGTGGGCAGGGAGGGGTGGTCACTGAAGCTTTCTTT. It specifies CASSGQGGVVTEAFF. The rearrangement joins TRBV6-5 to TRBJ1-1, with D perhaps matching TRBD1 (5 bases). In germline, CDR1 is MNHEY, CDR2 SVGAGI. The V and J ends lost 5 bases and 4 bases respectively, with 17 bases between them. The CDR3 contains 15 residues.

CDR3 coding DNA: TGTGCCAGCAGTTCCCTTACAGGGGGCCCGGAGCCCCAGCATTTT. Its protein is CASSSLTGGPEPQHF. This chain connects TRBV25-1 to TRBJ1-5; TRBD1 matches 9 bases. Trimming at V came to 5 bases and at J to 8 bases, leaving 10 bases not matched to a gene. CDR1 is MGHDK, CDR2 SYGVNS, per germline. This CDR3 has 15 residues.

CDR3 in DNA: TGTGCCAGCAGCCTACAACAGGGTTCACCCCTCCACTTT. It is translated as CASSLQQGSPLHF. This chain links TRBV6-6 with TRBJ1-6; maybe TRBD1 (6 bases). V was pared by 6 bases and J by 9 bases, with 12 bases between. This CDR3 comprises 13 residues. The germline V gene has CDR1 MNHNY and CDR2 SVGAGI (reference sequence).

The CDR3 region has the DNA TGTGCCAGCAGTGACTCCTACCGTCTCCAAGATACGCAGTATTTT. It yields the protein CASSDSYRLQDTQYF. The rearrangement links TRBV2 to TRBJ2-3; D call uncertain. V lost 3 bases, J lost 5 bases, and 15 bases lay in between. From germline, CDR1 is SNHLY and CDR2 FYNNEI. This CDR3 region has 15 residues.

V gene TRBV13 combines with J gene TRBJ1-6, with D maybe TRBD1 (6 bases). V dropped 5 bases and J dropped 9 bases, with 14 bases sitting between them. The CDR3 is 14 residues long. Germline CDR1 reads PRHDT; CDR2 reads FYEKMQ (reference sequence). In DNA form, the CDR3 reads TGTGCCAGCAGCCGGGGGGGCTTCAGTTCACCCCTCCACTTT. Encoded protein: CASSRGGFSSPLHF.

This clone came up once. The V call is TRBV2, the J call TRBJ1-4, with 8 positions matching TRBD1. The junction had 10 bases not matched to a gene; V was cut back by 5 bases and J by 5 bases. This CDR3 has 16 amino acids. CDR1 is SNHLY, CDR2 FYNNEI, per germline. In DNA form, the CDR3 reads TGTGCCAGCAGTCCCGCCCGGACAGGGTTAAATGAAAAACTGTTTTTT. It is translated as CASSPARTGLNEKLFF.

The V and J genes are TRBV19 and TRBJ1-5; TRBD1 is a possible D gene (5 bases). Trimming took off 4 bases at V and 2 bases at J, with 15 bases between the two ends. Germline values: CDR1 LNHDA, CDR2 SQIVND (reference sequence). The CDR3 has 16 residues. As DNA, the CDR3 is TGTGCCAGTAGTACGGGACTTCACCTAGGCAATCAGCCCCAGCATTTT. Translation gives CASSTGLHLGNQPQHF.

The gene calls are TRBV6-5 and TRBJ2-7, with TRBD2 identical over 8 bases. The CDR3 has 13 residues. Germline V gene data show CDR1 as MNHEY and CDR2 as SVGAGI. J gave up 3 bases and V 6 bases, and 4 bases lay outside the gene matches. The CDR3 sequence: CASSAGTSYEQYF. The CDR3 DNA follows: TGTGCCAGCAGCGCCGGGACTAGCTACGAGCAGTACTTC.

The J gene is TRBJ2-7, the V gene TRBV27; 7 nucleotides match TRBD1. Trimming removed 8 bases from V and 1 base from J; junction bases left unmatched: 2. This CDR3 spans 12 amino acids. CDR1 and CDR2 (germline): MNHEY, SMNVEV (reference sequence). DNA of the CDR3: TGTGCCAGCGGACAGGCTTCCTACGAGCAGTACTTC. This encodes CASGQASYEQYF.

V is TRBV2 and J is TRBJ1-2; no reliable D call. V was shortened by 8 bases and J by 0 bases, with 7 bases between the two germline ends. Per germline, CDR1 SNHLY and CDR2 FYNNEI. This CDR3 spans 12 amino acids. The DNA of the CDR3 is TGTGCCAGCCACAGAGCTAACTATGGCTACACCTTC. It translates to CASHRANYGYTF.

The chain has TRBV2 and TRBJ2-1; 8 bases are shared with TRBD2. V trimming: 6 bases; J trimming: 8 bases; junction bases outside the gene matches: 15. The CDR3 runs 16 residues. CDR1 and CDR2 (germline): SNHLY, FYNNEI. This CDR3 reads CASSWAGTSPLHEQFF. CDR3 nucleotide sequence: TGTGCCAGCAGCTGGGCCGGGACTAGTCCTCTCCATGAGCAGTTCTTC.

The CDR3 DNA reads TGTGCCAGCAGCGTAGCCAGCAGGACTAGCGGGAGCTCCTACAATGAGCAGTTCTTC. Protein sequence: CASSVASRTSGSSYNEQFF. The chain combines TRBV9 with TRBJ2-1; 13 bases map to TRBD2. Germline-derived CDR1 and CDR2 are SGDLS and YYNGEE. The V and J ends lost 0 bases and 0 bases, in that order; junction bases with no gene match: 6. The CDR3 is 19 amino acids.

The chain carries TRBV19 and TRBJ2-7; no firm D call. The germline V gene has CDR1 LNHDA and CDR2 SQIVND (reference sequence). V shed 3 bases and J shed 3 bases, with 6 bases lying between them. The CDR3 runs 12 residues. The CDR3 DNA reads TGTGCCAGTAGTATGCAGAACTACGAGCAGTACTTC. Amino acids: CASSMQNYEQYF.

The chain links TRBV6-1 to TRBJ1-2; TRBD1 is a possible D gene (6 bases). CDR3 length: 15 residues. Germline V gene sequence: CDR1 MNHNS, CDR2 SASEGT. V lost 0 bases and J lost 3, with 11 bases in between. The CDR3 is CASSEAGEGDYGYTF. CDR3 coding DNA: TGTGCCAGCAGTGAAGCGGGGGAGGGGGACTATGGCTACACCTTC.